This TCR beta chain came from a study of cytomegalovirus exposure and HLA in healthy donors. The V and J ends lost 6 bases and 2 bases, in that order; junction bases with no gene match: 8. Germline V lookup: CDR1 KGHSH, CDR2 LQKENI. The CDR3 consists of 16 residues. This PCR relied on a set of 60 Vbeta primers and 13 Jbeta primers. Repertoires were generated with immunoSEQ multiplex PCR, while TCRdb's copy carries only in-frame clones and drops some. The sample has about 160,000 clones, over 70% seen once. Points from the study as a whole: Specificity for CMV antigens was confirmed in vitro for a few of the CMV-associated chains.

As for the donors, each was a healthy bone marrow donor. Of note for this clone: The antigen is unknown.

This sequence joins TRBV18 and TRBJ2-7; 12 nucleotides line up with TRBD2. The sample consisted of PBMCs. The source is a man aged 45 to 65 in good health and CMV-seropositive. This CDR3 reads CASSQTTSGRTYEQYF. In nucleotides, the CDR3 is TGTGCCAGCTCCCAGACTACTAGCGGGAGGACCTACGAGCAGTACTTC.